One and the same sample provided the 23 T cell receptor beta chains below, sequenced in a study of blood T cells in healthy people across ages. For the second PCR, which ran for about 7 to 12 cycles, a sample-barcoded 5' primer and a J-beta primer mix were used. Using its own MiXCR run on the 5' RACE reads, TCRdb lists one record per CDR3 protein. The sample lists approximately 810,000 distinct CDR3 sequences, around 26% seen once, with around 15% in the top ten. The specimen was blood. Every receptor here comes from a woman over 75 in good health.

This clonotype was counted a few times. The chain employs TRBV14 and TRBJ2-7; D is unclear. The CDR3 has 15 amino acids. Between the trimmed V and J ends, which lost 3 bases and 4 bases, there was a span of 16 bases. From germline, CDR1 is SGHDN and CDR2 FVKESK. Here the CDR3 DNA reads TGTGCCAGCAGCCATGGCGCCGGTATTAGGTACGAGCAGTACTTC. Protein product: CASSHGAGIRYEQYF.

This clonotype was found a few times. CDR3 in DNA: TGTGCCAGCTCCCCGGACATCGTCACCTACGAGCAGTACTTC. This encodes CASSPDIVTYEQYF. The V call is TRBV18, the J call TRBJ2-7; D is possibly TRBD1 (5 bases). Germline loops: CDR1 KGHSH, CDR2 LQKENI. The CDR3 loop spans 14 amino acids. The V end lost 6 bases, the J end lost 2 bases, and 14 bases lay between the germline ends.

The sample holds many counts of this clonotype. The rearrangement links TRBV6-2 or TRBV6-3 to TRBJ2-3, with TRBD2 as a possible D gene (6 bases). The CDR3 is 18 amino acids. Germline loops: CDR1 MNHEY, CDR2 SVGEGT. Trimming cost V 2 bases and J 0 bases, with 18 bases left between them. CDR3 sequence reads: CASSYPYLAASSTDTQYF. The CDR3 DNA follows: TGTGCCAGCAGTTACCCCTATTTAGCGGCATCGAGCACAGATACGCAGTATTTT.

A few counts support this clonotype. This may arise from a read error, as a much more abundant clone is one base away. In DNA form, the CDR3 reads TGTGCCAGCAGCTTAGACGGGACTGGGGCGAAGTACTTC. Protein product: CASSLDGTGAKYF. This sequence joins TRBV7-2 and TRBJ2-4; TRBD2 might be the D (6 bases). This CDR3 comprises 13 residues. V lost 1 base, J lost 14 bases, and 15 bases lay in between. The germline CDR1 and CDR2 sequences are SGHTA and FQGNSA.

At least ten counts were recorded for this clonotype. J is TRBJ2-3 and V is TRBV27; D remains ambiguous. Germline lookup yields CDR1 MNHEY and CDR2 SMNVEV (reference sequence). V was trimmed by 2 bases and J by 1 base, leaving 10 bases between them. The CDR3 spans 15 residues. The CDR3 spells CASSLEGRGTDTQYF. The CDR3 coding sequence is TGTGCCAGCAGTTTAGAAGGGCGCGGCACAGATACGCAGTATTTT.

The chain employs TRBV12-3 or TRBV12-4 and TRBJ2-3; 7 nucleotides align to TRBD2. This CDR3 comprises 15 residues. V was clipped by 7 bases and J by 3 bases; unmatched bases: 10. CDR3 coding DNA: TGTGCCAGCAATCCGGGACTAACGAGAACAGATACGCAGTATTTT. This encodes CASNPGLTRTDTQYF.

There are a few counts of this clonotype. The chain uses TRBV9 and TRBJ2-7; TRBD1 matches 12 bases. The length of the CDR3 is 14 residues. Germline CDR1 reads SGDLS; CDR2 reads YYNGEE. The V segment lost 4 bases and the J segment 6 bases; nucleotides outside the gene matches: 5. The CDR3 reads CASSPGTGGIEQYF. As DNA, the CDR3 is TGTGCCAGCAGCCCGGGGACAGGGGGCATCGAGCAGTACTTC.

This clonotype was counted at least ten times. The genes are TRBV25-1 and TRBJ2-5; 8 bases agree with TRBD1. In germline, CDR1 is MGHDK, CDR2 SYGVNS. This CDR3 has 16 amino acids. The junction had 8 bases not matched to a gene; V was cut back by 4 bases and J by 1 base. CDR3 nucleotides: TGTGCCAGCAGTGCCTGGGTGACAGGGGCCCAAGAGACCCAGTACTTC. It translates to CASSAWVTGAQETQYF.

This clonotype turned up a few times. The chain carries TRBV10-3 and TRBJ1-2; D is unclear. The CDR3 length is 18 residues. The V gene's germline CDR1 is ENHRY and CDR2 SYGVKD. The germline V and J ends were trimmed by 0 bases and 0 bases, with 17 bases remaining between them. CDR3 residues: CAISESLAGRLSNYGYTF. The CDR3 coding sequence is TGTGCCATCAGTGAGTCGTTAGCTGGCAGACTATCTAACTATGGCTACACCTTC.

This clonotype was found many times. V usage is TRBV10-1 and J usage is TRBJ2-1; TRBD1 might be the D (6 bases). CDR3 length equals 17 residues. The germline gives CDR1 WNHNN, CDR2 SYGVQD (reference sequence). V gave up 0 bases and J gave up 8 bases, with 20 bases separating them. The DNA of the CDR3 is TGCGCCAGCAGTGAGTCTTGGACAGCAGCAGGGGTAGATGAGCAGTTCTTC. Its translation is CASSESWTAAGVDEQFF.

This clonotype was counted between two and nine times. With a much larger clone just one base away, this may be a read error. The V gene is TRBV7-2, the J gene TRBJ2-3; possibly TRBD2 for D (5 bases). The length of the CDR3 is 12 residues. The germline gives CDR1 SGHTA, CDR2 FQGNSA. V shed 4 bases and J shed 10 bases, with 12 bases lying between them. The CDR3 is CASSSGRAPQYF. The CDR3 DNA sequence: TGTGCCAGCAGCTCCGGGCGGGCCCCGCAGTATTTT.

This clonotype was observed a handful of times. The chain joins TRBV7-9 to TRBJ2-5; the match to TRBD1 covers 7 bases. The CDR3 contains 14 residues. Germline V gives CDR1 SEHNR, CDR2 FQNEAQ (reference sequence). V lost 3 bases, J lost 11 bases, and 12 bases stayed unmatched. Here the CDR3 reads CASSLGQPSNEQYF. In nucleotides, the CDR3 is TGTGCCAGCAGCTTGGGACAGCCATCAAATGAGCAGTACTTC.

In its sample, this clonotype was seen once. The V gene is TRBV6-5, the J gene TRBJ1-2; 10 bases match TRBD1. With 5 bases clipped from V and 5 bases from J, the junction kept 8 bases outside the gene matches. The germline CDR1 and CDR2 sequences are MNHEY and SVGAGI. The CDR3 is 15 amino acids. The CDR3 bases are TGTGCCAGCAGTCCTTGGGACAGGGGAGAGTATGGCTACACCTTC. The encoded protein is CASSPWDRGEYGYTF.

This clonotype was counted ten times or more. The CDR3 DNA sequence: TGTGCCAGCAGTAGCACCCTAGCGGGGGGTCGGAATGAGCAGTTCTTC. This sequence encodes CASSSTLAGGRNEQFF. The V gene is TRBV2, the J gene TRBJ2-1, with TRBD2 matching over 11 bases. After removal of 5 bases from V and 7 bases from J, the junction contained 10 bases not matched to a gene. The CDR3 sequence is 16 residues long. Germline V gene data show CDR1 as SNHLY and CDR2 as FYNNEI.

This clonotype was detected ten times or more. The chain is built from TRBV5-1 and TRBJ1-2; 11 positions match TRBD1. The CDR3 length is 13 residues. Trimming took 4 bases from V and 7 from J; bases not matched to a gene: 3. Germline V CDR1 and CDR2: SGHRS, YFSETQ. The CDR3 bases are TGCGCCAGCAGCAAGGACAGGGGGCTTGGCTACACCTTC. This translates into CASSKDRGLGYTF. The full variable domain, rest sourced from reference TRBV5-1 and TRBJ1-2, is KAGVTQTPRYLIKTRGQQVTLSCSPISGHRSVSWYQQTPGQGLQFLFEYFSETQRNKGNFPGRFSGRQFSNSRSEMNVSTLELGDSALYLCASSKDRGLGYTFGSGTRLTVV.

This clonotype was seen only a few times. This could be a read error, since a much larger clone is one nucleotide away. V gene TRBV9 combines with J gene TRBJ1-1; tentatively, D is TRBD1 (6 bases). The length of the CDR3 is 12 residues. Per the germline V gene, CDR1 is SGDLS and CDR2 is YYNGEE. This CDR3 is CASSSQGTGAFF. The CDR3, as DNA: TGTGCCAGCAGCTCACAGGGTACTGGAGCTTTCTTT.

This sequence joins TRBV12-3 or TRBV12-4 and TRBJ2-1; TRBD2 matches 11 bases. Germline trimming cut 6 bases from V and 8 bases from J; bases unmatched to any gene: 9. The CDR3 extends over 15 amino acids. The CDR3 coding sequence is TGTGCCAGCAGCCAGCCGGGACTAGCGGTCGATGAGCAGTTCTTC. Residues: CASSQPGLAVDEQFF.

The chain employs TRBV11-2 and TRBJ2-5; a possible D gene is TRBD1 (5 bases). The germline gives CDR1 SGHAT, CDR2 FQNNGV. Trimming removed 5 bases from V and 5 bases from J, with 15 bases in between. The CDR3 sequence is 14 residues long. CDR3 in DNA: TGTGCCAGCAGCGGCAAGGGGCTTTGGGAGACCCAGTACTTC. Amino acid sequence: CASSGKGLWETQYF.

This clonotype was observed at least ten times. This chain joins TRBV7-9 and TRBJ2-1; TRBD2 might be the D (6 bases). V was trimmed by 3 bases and J by 7 bases, leaving 16 bases between them. The germline V gene has CDR1 SEHNR and CDR2 FQNEAQ (reference sequence). The CDR3 is 15 amino acids. CDR3 in DNA: TGTGCCAGCAGCTTGGCAGGATCACGGGGGAATGAGCAGTTCTTC. This translates into CASSLAGSRGNEQFF.

This clonotype was seen repeatedly, ten times or more. The J gene is TRBJ2-1, the V gene TRBV29-1, with unresolved D. The CDR3 has 12 residues. Germline V gene data show CDR1 as SQVTM and CDR2 as ANQGSEA. V lost 5 bases, J lost 8 bases, and 13 bases lay in between. The CDR3 DNA sequence: TGCAGCGTTCTAGGTTTGGGGTATGAGCAGTTCTTC. This codes for CSVLGLGYEQFF.

This clonotype has at least ten counts. The chain combines TRBV24-1 with TRBJ2-1; D gene uncertain. Trimming took 3 bases from V and 9 from J, leaving 8 bases between them. CDR3 size: 12 residues. CDR1 and CDR2 (germline): KGHDR, SFDVKD. CDR3 residues: CATSDPDTEQFF. The DNA of the CDR3 is TGTGCCACCAGTGATCCTGATACTGAGCAGTTCTTC.

This clonotype was seen repeatedly, ten times or more. The CDR3 region is CASSVIQGSSGSNEQFF. CDR3 nucleotide sequence: TGTGCCAGCAGTGTTATACAGGGGAGCTCGGGGAGCAATGAGCAGTTCTTC. This chain joins TRBV27 and TRBJ2-1; 7 bases are shared with TRBD1. With V trimmed by 5 bases and J by 6 bases, 16 bases remained unmatched. The CDR3 is made up of 17 amino acids. The germline V gene encodes CDR1 MNHEY and CDR2 SMNVEV (reference sequence).

This clonotype was counted many times. The rearrangement joins TRBV7-9 to TRBJ2-5; D may be TRBD1 (5 bases). Trimming shortened V by 7 bases and J by 2 bases, and 8 bases separated the two germline ends. The germline V gene has CDR1 SEHNR and CDR2 FQNEAQ (reference sequence). The CDR3 contains 12 residues. The CDR3 sequence: CASNRGQETQYF. The CDR3 bases are TGTGCCAGCAATAGGGGACAAGAGACCCAGTACTTC.